This T cell receptor beta chain came from a study of blood T cell repertoires in COVID-19. Looking at the study overall: The analysed material was cDNA or gDNA that came from T cells, B-cell-depleted T cells, or PBMCs.

Individuals drawn from under 30 US areas were about 18 to 90 years old. Exposed participants came across a COVID-19 case within 2 weeks before study entry. This CDR3 region has 16 residues. V was pared by 4 bases and J by 0 bases, with 16 bases between. Germline V gives CDR1 SGHRS, CDR2 YFSETQ. Source study methods: Estimates of nucleated cell counts were drawn from the amplification of reference gene primers. Measured with immunoSEQ multiplex PCR; TCRdb has only the in-frame clones, and not every one. The DNA was the basis for D and trimming; V, J and clone size are from that table. The data show 150,000 or so clones, approximately 88% seen once.

V is TRBV5-1 and J is TRBJ1-1, with D hard to call. Sequencing was done on a sample of PBMCs or T cells enriched from blood (not recorded which). This TCR came from a man between 65 and 85 years old who had been exposed to COVID-19. The CDR3 is CASSPSTSIMNTEAFF. CDR3 bases: TGCGCCAGCAGCCCCTCGACATCCATCATGAACACTGAAGCTTTCTTT.